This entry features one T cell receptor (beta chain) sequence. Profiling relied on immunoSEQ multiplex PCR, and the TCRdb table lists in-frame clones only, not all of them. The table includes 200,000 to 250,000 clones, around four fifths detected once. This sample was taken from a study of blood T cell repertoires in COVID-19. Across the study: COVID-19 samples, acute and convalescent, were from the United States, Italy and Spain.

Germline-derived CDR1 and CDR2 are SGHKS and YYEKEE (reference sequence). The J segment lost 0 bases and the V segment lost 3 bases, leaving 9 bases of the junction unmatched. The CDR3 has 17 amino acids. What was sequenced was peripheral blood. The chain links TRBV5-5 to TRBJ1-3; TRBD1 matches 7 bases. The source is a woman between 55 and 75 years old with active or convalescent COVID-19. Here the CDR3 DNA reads TGTGCCAGCAGCTCGGCTTTTGGGGACAGCTCTGGAAACACCATATATTTT. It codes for CASSSAFGDSSGNTIYF.